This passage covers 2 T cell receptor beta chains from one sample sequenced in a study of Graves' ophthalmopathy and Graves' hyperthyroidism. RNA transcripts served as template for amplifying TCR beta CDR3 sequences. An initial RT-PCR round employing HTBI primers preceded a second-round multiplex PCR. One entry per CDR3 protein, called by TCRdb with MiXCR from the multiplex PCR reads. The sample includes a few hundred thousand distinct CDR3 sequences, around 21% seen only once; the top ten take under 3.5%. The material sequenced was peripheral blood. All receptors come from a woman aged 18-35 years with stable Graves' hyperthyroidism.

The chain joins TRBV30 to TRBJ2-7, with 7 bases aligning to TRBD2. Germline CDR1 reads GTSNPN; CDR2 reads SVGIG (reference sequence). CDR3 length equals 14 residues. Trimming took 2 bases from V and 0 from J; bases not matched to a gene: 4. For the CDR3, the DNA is TGTGCCTGGAGTTCCCTAGCGGTCTCCTACGAGCAGTACTTC. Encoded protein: CAWSSLAVSYEQYF.

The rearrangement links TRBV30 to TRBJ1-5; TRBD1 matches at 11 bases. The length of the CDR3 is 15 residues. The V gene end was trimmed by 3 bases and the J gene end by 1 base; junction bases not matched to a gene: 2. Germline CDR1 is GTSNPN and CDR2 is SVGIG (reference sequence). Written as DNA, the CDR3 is TGTGCCTGGAGCCGGGACAGGGGGAGCAATCAGCCCCAGCATTTT. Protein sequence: CAWSRDRGSNQPQHF.